A selection of T cell receptor beta chains follows, all from one sample in a study of blood T cell repertoires in COVID-19. Sequencing used immunoSEQ multiplex PCR; TCRdb keeps in-frame clones, though not all of them. The sample has fewer than 40,000 clones; approximately 85% are singletons. Sequencing was performed on peripheral blood. The receptors stem from a human donor in a cohort sampled during active COVID-19. Each CDR3 is given with its conserved first and last residue. Fields, in order: V gene, J gene, D gene, clone size, CDR3 protein, CDR3 DNA. A D gene is named only where the DNA matches it firmly. Size tells how often a clone was seen (once, few, many) or the class of an expanded clone, and some rows leave it out.

v_gene: TRBV2; j_gene: TRBJ2-7; d_gene: .; abundance: .; CDR3aa: CASSLSYEQYF; CDR3nt: TGTGCCAGCAGCCTTAGCTACGAGCAGTACTTC
v_gene: TRBV27; j_gene: TRBJ2-7; d_gene: TRBD2; abundance: .; CDR3aa: CASRLAGGPGEQYF; CDR3nt: TGTGCCAGCAGGTTAGCGGGAGGGCCGGGGGAGCAGTACTTC
v_gene: TRBV27; j_gene: TRBJ2-5; d_gene: .; abundance: .; CDR3aa: CASRPQGDPDEETQYF; CDR3nt: TGTGCCAGCAGGCCACAGGGTGACCCCGACGAGGAGACCCAGTACTTC
v_gene: TRBV4-1; j_gene: TRBJ2-1; d_gene: .; abundance: .; CDR3aa: CASRPDRTYNEQFF; CDR3nt: TGCGCCAGCAGACCCGACAGAACTTACAATGAGCAGTTCTTC
v_gene: TRBV4-3; j_gene: TRBJ1-4; d_gene: TRBD1; abundance: .; CDR3aa: CASSQDRGQGITNEKLFF; CDR3nt: TGCGCCAGCAGCCAAGATCGGGGACAGGGAATAACTAATGAAAAACTGTTTTTT
v_gene: TRBV7-9; j_gene: TRBJ1-1; d_gene: TRBD1; abundance: .; CDR3aa: CASSLEGTGNTEAFF; CDR3nt: TGTGCCAGCAGCTTAGAGGGGACAGGTAACACTGAAGCTTTCTTT
v_gene: TRBV7-2; j_gene: TRBJ1-1; d_gene: .; abundance: .; CDR3aa: CASSFGGNTEAFF; CDR3nt: TGTGCCAGCAGCTTCGGGGGGAACACTGAAGCTTTCTTT
v_gene: TRBV11-2; j_gene: TRBJ2-1; d_gene: TRBD1; abundance: .; CDR3aa: CASRGGAKGNEQFF; CDR3nt: TGTGCCAGCAGAGGGGGCGCAAAAGGTAATGAGCAGTTCTTC
v_gene: TRBV6-2/TRBV6-3; j_gene: TRBJ2-3; d_gene: .; abundance: few; CDR3aa: CASSYSSESTDTQYF; CDR3nt: TGTGCCAGCAGTTACTCATCGGAGAGCACAGATACGCAGTATTTT
v_gene: TRBV19; j_gene: TRBJ1-4; d_gene: TRBD1; abundance: .; CDR3aa: CASRRDRSNEKLFF; CDR3nt: TGTGCCAGTAGGCGGGACAGGTCTAATGAAAAACTGTTTTTT
v_gene: TRBV18; j_gene: TRBJ2-7; d_gene: TRBD2; abundance: .; CDR3aa: CASSLGTSGGYEQYF; CDR3nt: TGTGCCAGCTCACTCGGGACTAGCGGGGGCTACGAGCAGTACTTC
v_gene: TRBV2; j_gene: TRBJ2-7; d_gene: TRBD1; abundance: .; CDR3aa: CASRPGQGAVNEQYF; CDR3nt: TGTGCCAGCAGACCGGGACAGGGGGCAGTTAACGAGCAGTACTTC
v_gene: TRBV19; j_gene: TRBJ1-5; d_gene: .; abundance: .; CDR3aa: CASSIPKDFSVHNQPQHF; CDR3nt: TGTGCCAGTAGTATACCCAAGGACTTTTCGGTCCACAATCAGCCCCAGCATTTT
v_gene: TRBV2; j_gene: TRBJ2-3; d_gene: .; abundance: medium-sized; CDR3aa: CASRRDITDTQYF; CDR3nt: TGTGCCAGCAGGAGGGACATCACAGATACGCAGTATTTT
v_gene: TRBV7-3; j_gene: TRBJ2-3; d_gene: TRBD2; abundance: .; CDR3aa: CASRPTSGLTDTQYF; CDR3nt: TGTGCCAGCAGACCTACTAGCGGACTCACAGATACGCAGTATTTT
v_gene: TRBV10-3; j_gene: TRBJ1-5; d_gene: .; abundance: .; CDR3aa: CAISGQSDQPQHF; CDR3nt: TGTGCCATCAGTGGACAGTCAGATCAGCCCCAGCATTTT
v_gene: TRBV7-3; j_gene: TRBJ1-1; d_gene: TRBD1; abundance: .; CDR3aa: CASSLQGGLSEAFF; CDR3nt: TGTGCCAGCAGCTTACAGGGGGGTTTGTCTGAAGCTTTCTTT
v_gene: TRBV6-2/TRBV6-3; j_gene: TRBJ2-7; d_gene: .; abundance: .; CDR3aa: CASSSGGTPISYEQYF; CDR3nt: TGTGCCAGCAGCTCTGGGGGGACGCCGATCTCCTACGAGCAGTACTTC
v_gene: TRBV5-5; j_gene: TRBJ1-5; d_gene: TRBD1; abundance: .; CDR3aa: CASSPTGGEQPQHF; CDR3nt: TGTGCCAGCAGCCCGACAGGGGGCGAACAGCCCCAGCATTTT
v_gene: TRBV7-6; j_gene: TRBJ2-2; d_gene: .; abundance: .; CDR3aa: CASSFGGGTTGELLF; CDR3nt: .
v_gene: TRBV2; j_gene: TRBJ2-1; d_gene: .; abundance: .; CDR3aa: CASTPDSGEQFF; CDR3nt: TGTGCCAGCACCCCGGACAGCGGTGAGCAGTTCTTC
v_gene: TRBV12-5; j_gene: TRBJ2-4; d_gene: .; abundance: .; CDR3aa: CASGLSLAKNIQYF; CDR3nt: TGTGCTAGTGGTCTTTCCTTGGCCAAAAACATTCAGTACTTC
v_gene: TRBV29-1; j_gene: TRBJ2-1; d_gene: TRBD2; abundance: .; CDR3aa: CSVEGITSGSYNEQFF; CDR3nt: TGCAGCGTTGAAGGTATAACTAGCGGCTCCTACAATGAGCAGTTCTTC
v_gene: TRBV6-5; j_gene: TRBJ2-3; d_gene: TRBD2; abundance: .; CDR3aa: CASSKVGGDTQYF; CDR3nt: TGTGCCAGCAGTAAGGTGGGGGGGGATACGCAGTATTTT
v_gene: TRBV6-5; j_gene: TRBJ2-4; d_gene: TRBD2; abundance: .; CDR3aa: CASSGRDIQYF; CDR3nt: TGTGCCAGCAGCGGGAGGGACATTCAGTACTTC
v_gene: TRBV5-1; j_gene: TRBJ2-1; d_gene: .; abundance: few; CDR3aa: CASSADRPPLNEQFF; CDR3nt: TGCGCCAGCAGCGCTGACAGGCCTCCCCTCAATGAGCAGTTCTTC
v_gene: TRBV5-8; j_gene: TRBJ2-2; d_gene: TRBD1; abundance: few; CDR3aa: CASSLQGVRTGELFF; CDR3nt: TGTGCCAGCAGCTTGCAGGGGGTCCGAACCGGGGAGCTGTTTTTT
v_gene: TRBV4-1; j_gene: TRBJ1-5; d_gene: TRBD1; abundance: .; CDR3aa: CASSQVTGGETQHF; CDR3nt: TGCGCCAGCAGCCAAGTAACAGGGGGGGAGACCCAGCATTTT
v_gene: TRBV2; j_gene: TRBJ1-1; d_gene: .; abundance: .; CDR3aa: CASRRAVTEAFF; CDR3nt: TGTGCCAGCAGGAGGGCGGTGACTGAAGCTTTCTTT
v_gene: TRBV6-6; j_gene: TRBJ2-1; d_gene: TRBD2; abundance: .; CDR3aa: CASTSSGPYNEQFF; CDR3nt: TGTGCCAGCACCTCTAGCGGGCCCTACAATGAGCAGTTCTTC